The clone carrying this T cell receptor (beta chain) occurred once. Its antigen is currently unknown. At one end the junction does not follow the germline gene, possibly because of a read error. This sample was included in a study of cytomegalovirus exposure and HLA in healthy donors. Across the whole study: A later analysis reported the same platform for the 100 to 150 validation repertoires and the roughly 700 first-cohort repertoires.

Repertoires were generated with immunoSEQ multiplex PCR, while TCRdb's copy carries only in-frame clones and drops some. The top ten clones hold roughly 1.2% of a sample with roughly 250,000 clones, 86% of them seen once. Separation from the 666-subject first cohort characterized the roughly 120-subject validation cohort, to which the donors belonged. Study outcomes and limitations: First-cohort TCR clusters were later found to tend to co-occur in the roughly 130 validation repertoires.

This TCR was recovered from a woman under 40 in good health and CMV-seropositive. The sample consisted of PBMCs.

CDR3 bases: TGCGCCAGCAGCCAAGAGGAGGGGTTTTTCCCCCTCTTC. Translation gives CASSQEEGFFPLF. The chain is built from TRBV4-1 and TRBJ2-1, with D possibly being TRBD2 (6 bases). The CDR3 sequence is 13 residues long. CDR1 is MGHRA, CDR2 YSYEKL, per germline.